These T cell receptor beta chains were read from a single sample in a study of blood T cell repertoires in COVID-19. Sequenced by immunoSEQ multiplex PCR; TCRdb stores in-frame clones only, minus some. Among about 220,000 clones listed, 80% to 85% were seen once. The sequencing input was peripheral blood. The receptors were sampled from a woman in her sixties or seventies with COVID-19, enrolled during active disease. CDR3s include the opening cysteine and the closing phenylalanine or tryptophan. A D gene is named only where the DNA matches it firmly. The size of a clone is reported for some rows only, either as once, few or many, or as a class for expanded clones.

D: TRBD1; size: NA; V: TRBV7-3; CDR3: CASSLQGPGANVLTF
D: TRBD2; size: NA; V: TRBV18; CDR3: CASSPLAGDDEQFF
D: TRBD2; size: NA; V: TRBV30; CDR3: CAWSLKPGGLGKNIQYF
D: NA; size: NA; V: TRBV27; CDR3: CASSLSGGISNQPQHF
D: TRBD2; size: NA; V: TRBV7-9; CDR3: CASSNLAGFGTDTQYF
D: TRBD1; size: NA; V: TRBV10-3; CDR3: CAIRDSDQPQHF
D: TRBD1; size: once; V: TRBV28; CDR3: CASSRPGTGNTEAFF
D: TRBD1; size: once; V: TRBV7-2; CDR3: CASSPNPGGTTDTQYF
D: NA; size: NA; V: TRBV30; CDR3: CAWSGGQPNSPLHF
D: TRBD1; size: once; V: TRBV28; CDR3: CASSLLRDRAKETQYF
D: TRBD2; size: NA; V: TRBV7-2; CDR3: CASSLAHGGSINIQYF
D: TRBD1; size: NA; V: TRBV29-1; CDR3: CSGALGGWADTQYF
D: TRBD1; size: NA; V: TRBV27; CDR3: CASSLGQGATGYTF
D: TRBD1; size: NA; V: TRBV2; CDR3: CASRPDRGLYNEQFF
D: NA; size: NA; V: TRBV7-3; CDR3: CASSLGGTSYNEQFF
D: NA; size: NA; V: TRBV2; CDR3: CASSRQLQETQYF
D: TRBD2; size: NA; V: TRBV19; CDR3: CASSRAGGVGELFF
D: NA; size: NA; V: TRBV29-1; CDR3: CSVEETTSSYEQYF
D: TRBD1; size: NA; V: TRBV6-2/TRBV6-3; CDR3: CASSYPRGTVSYEQYF
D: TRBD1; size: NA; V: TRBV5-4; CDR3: CASSLGNQGAPSPLHF
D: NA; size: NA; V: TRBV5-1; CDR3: CASSLVAGSYEQYF
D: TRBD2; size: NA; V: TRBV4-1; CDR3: CASSLGLAGVGTGELFF
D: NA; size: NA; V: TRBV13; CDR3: CASSLPLGPSGSFSGNTIYF
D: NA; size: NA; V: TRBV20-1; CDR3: CSARESVGYTF
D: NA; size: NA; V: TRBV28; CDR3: CASSLLPPGQGNTIYF
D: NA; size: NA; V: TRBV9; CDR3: CASSLLGVDNEQFF
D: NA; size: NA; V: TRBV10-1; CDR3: CASSVLTGDSNTEAFF
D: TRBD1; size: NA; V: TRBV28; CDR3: CASRETGKLFF
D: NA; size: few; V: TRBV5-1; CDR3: CASSFRDTDTQYF
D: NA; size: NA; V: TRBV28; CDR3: CASRVSTERSPLHF